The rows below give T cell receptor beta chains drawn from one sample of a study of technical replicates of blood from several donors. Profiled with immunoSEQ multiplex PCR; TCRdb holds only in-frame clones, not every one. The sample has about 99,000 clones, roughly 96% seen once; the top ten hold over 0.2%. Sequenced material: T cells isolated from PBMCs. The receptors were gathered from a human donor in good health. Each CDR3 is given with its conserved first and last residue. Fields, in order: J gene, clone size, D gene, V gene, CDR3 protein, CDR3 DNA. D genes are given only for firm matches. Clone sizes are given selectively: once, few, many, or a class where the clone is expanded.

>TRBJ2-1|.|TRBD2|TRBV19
CASTQRGGYNEQFF
TGTGCCAGTACCCAGCGGGGGGGATACAATGAGCAGTTCTTC
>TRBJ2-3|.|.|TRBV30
CAWSGAEDTQYF
TGTGCCTGGAGTGGGGCCGAGGATACGCAGTATTTT
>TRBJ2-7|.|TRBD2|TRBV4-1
CASSQPPSGNYEQYF
TGCGCCAGCAGCCAACCCCCTAGCGGAAACTACGAGCAGTACTTC
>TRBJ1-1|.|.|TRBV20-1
CSVAGNTEAFF
TGCAGTGTAGCTGGGAACACTGAAGCTTTCTTT
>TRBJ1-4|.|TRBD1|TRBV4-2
CASSQEQGPTNEKLFF
TGTGCCAGCAGCCAAGAACAGGGGCCAACTAATGAAAAACTGTTTTTT
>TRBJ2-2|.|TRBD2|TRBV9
CASSARLAGDAGELFF
TGTGCCAGCAGCGCCCGACTAGCGGGCGATGCCGGGGAGCTGTTTTTT
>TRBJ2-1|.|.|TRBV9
CASRGGAFNEQFF
TGTGCCAGCAGGGGGGGGGCTTTCAATGAGCAGTTCTTC
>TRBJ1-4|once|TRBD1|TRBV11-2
CASRKNRGLATNEKLFF
TGTGCCAGCAGGAAGAACAGGGGTTTAGCAACTAATGAAAAACTGTTTTTT
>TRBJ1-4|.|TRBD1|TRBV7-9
CASSSYAGTAATNEKLFF
TGTGCCAGCAGCTCTTATGCCGGGACAGCTGCAACTAATGAAAAACTGTTTTTT
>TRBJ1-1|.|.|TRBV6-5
CASRLRAEAFF
TGTGCCAGCAGGTTAAGAGCGGAAGCTTTCTTT
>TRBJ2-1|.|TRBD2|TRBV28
CASDPHSGGSSYNEQFF
TGTGCCAGCGACCCCCATTCAGGCGGGAGCTCCTACAATGAGCAGTTCTTC
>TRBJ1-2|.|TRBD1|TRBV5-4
CASRWTGTNYGYTF
TGTGCCAGCAGGTGGACAGGGACTAACTATGGCTACACCTTC
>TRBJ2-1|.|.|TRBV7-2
CASTLGGVNEQFF
TGTGCCAGCACCTTAGGGGGGGTCAATGAGCAGTTCTTC
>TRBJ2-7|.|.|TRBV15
CATSPRQASYEQYF
TGTGCCACCAGTCCTAGACAGGCCTCCTACGAGCAGTACTTC
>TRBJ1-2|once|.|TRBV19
CASSIGSEGYTF
TGTGCCAGTAGTATCGGGTCGGAAGGCTACACCTTC
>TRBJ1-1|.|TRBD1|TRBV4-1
CASSQEGTGETEAFF
TGCGCCAGCAGCCAAGAAGGTACAGGGGAGACTGAAGCTTTCTTT
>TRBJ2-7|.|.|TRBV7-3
CASSLRGGTADYEQYF
TGTGCCAGCAGCTTAAGAGGAGGGACAGCGGACTACGAGCAGTACTTC
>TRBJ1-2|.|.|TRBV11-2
CASGQIQGSNYGYTF
TGTGCCAGCGGTCAGATACAGGGTAGTAACTATGGCTACACCTTC
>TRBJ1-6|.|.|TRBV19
CASSIGGQDNSPLHF
TGTGCCAGTAGTATTGGCGGACAAGATAATTCACCCCTCCACTTT
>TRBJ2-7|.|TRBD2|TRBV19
CASSISAGGNYEQYF
TGTGCCAGTAGCATTTCGGCGGGGGGGAACTACGAGCAGTACTTC
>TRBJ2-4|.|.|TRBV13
CASSLDGENIQYF
TGTGCCAGCAGCTTGGACGGGGAAAACATTCAGTACTTC
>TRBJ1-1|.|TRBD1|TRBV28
CASTVGTGNTEAFF
TGTGCCAGCACAGTCGGGACAGGGAACACTGAAGCTTTCTTT
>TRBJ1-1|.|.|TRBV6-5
CASTEHKGREAFF
TGTGCCAGCACGGAACACAAGGGGCGTGAAGCTTTCTTT
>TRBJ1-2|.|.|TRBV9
CASSVNRAFAYGYTF
TGTGCCAGCAGCGTAAACCGAGCATTTGCTTATGGCTACACCTTC
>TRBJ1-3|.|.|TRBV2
CASGAPGNTIYF
TGTGCCAGCGGGGCACCGGGAAACACCATATATTTT
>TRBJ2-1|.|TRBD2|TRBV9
CASSPDGGAYNEQFF
TGTGCCAGCAGCCCAGACGGGGGGGCCTACAATGAGCAGTTCTTC
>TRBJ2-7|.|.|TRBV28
CASSSPPYEQYF
TGTGCCAGCAGTAGCCCACCCTACGAGCAGTACTTC
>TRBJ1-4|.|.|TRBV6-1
CASSPSGGPGELFF
TGTGCCAGCAGCCCAAGCGGGGGTCCCGGAGAACTGTTTTTT
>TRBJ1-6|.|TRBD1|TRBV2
CASRDYRDRGSPLHF
TGTGCCAGCAGAGATTATCGGGACAGGGGCTCACCCCTCCACTTT
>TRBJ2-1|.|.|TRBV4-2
CASSPVGSYNEQFF
TGTGCCAGCAGCCCCGTCGGCTCCTACAATGAGCAGTTCTTC
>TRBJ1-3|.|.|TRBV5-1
CASSWGPSGNTIYF
TGCGCCAGCAGCTGGGGCCCCTCTGGAAACACCATATATTTT
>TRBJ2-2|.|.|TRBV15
CATSSKPGLGELFF
TGTGCCACCAGCTCTAAGCCGGGACTCGGGGAGCTGTTTTTT
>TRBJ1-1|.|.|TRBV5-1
CASSLAENTEAFF
TGCGCCAGCAGCTTGGCAGAGAACACTGAAGCTTTCTTT
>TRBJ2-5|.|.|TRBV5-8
CASSLETDPGTQYF
TGTGCCAGCAGCTTGGAGACCGACCCAGGGACCCAGTACTTC
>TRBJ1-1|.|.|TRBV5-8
CASSLLTTDTEAFF
TGTGCCAGCAGCTTGCTGACAACTGACACTGAAGCTTTCTTT
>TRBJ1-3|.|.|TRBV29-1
CSVNPLGSPSDTIYF
TGCAGCGTTAACCCACTAGGATCACCTTCCGACACCATATATTTT
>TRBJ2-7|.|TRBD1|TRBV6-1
CASSAGTGGKYEQYF
TGTGCCAGCAGTGCCGGGACAGGGGGCAAGTACGAGCAGTACTTC
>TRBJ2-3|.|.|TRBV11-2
CASSSRRTSSTDTQYF
TGTGCCAGCAGCTCCCGTCGTACTAGCAGCACAGATACGCAGTATTTT
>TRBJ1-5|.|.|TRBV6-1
CASSEAGFGAGQSPQHF
TGTGCCAGCAGTGAAGCGGGATTTGGGGCGGGGCAATCGCCCCAGCATTTT
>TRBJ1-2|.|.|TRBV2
CASSEKFVVRGYGYTF
TGTGCCAGCAGTGAAAAGTTCGTCGTCCGGGGCTATGGCTACACCTTC
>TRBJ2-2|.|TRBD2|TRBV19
CASSMITSGNTGELFF
TGTGCCAGTAGTATGATCACTAGCGGGAACACCGGGGAGCTGTTTTTT
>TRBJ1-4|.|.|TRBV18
CASSSSGSPEKLFF
TGTGCCAGCTCATCATCAGGGTCCCCTGAAAAACTGTTTTTT
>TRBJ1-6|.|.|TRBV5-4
CASSFDVAGGINSPLHF
TGTGCCAGCAGCTTCGATGTGGCCGGGGGAATTAATTCACCCCTCCACTTT
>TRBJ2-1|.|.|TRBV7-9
CASGELANYNEQFF
TGTGCCAGCGGAGAACTAGCAAACTACAATGAGCAGTTCTTC
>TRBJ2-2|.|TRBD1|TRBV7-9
CASRSQGAGELFF
TGTGCCAGCAGGTCACAGGGGGCCGGGGAGCTGTTTTTT
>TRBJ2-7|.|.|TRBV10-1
CASSESEVYSYEQYF
TGCGCCAGCAGTGAGTCTGAGGTTTACTCCTACGAGCAGTACTTC
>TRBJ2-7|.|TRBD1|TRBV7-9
CASSFFRQGAYEQYF
TGTGCCAGCAGCTTCTTTCGACAGGGGGCCTACGAGCAGTACTTC
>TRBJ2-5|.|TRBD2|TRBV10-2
CASTLLAGEETQYF
TGCGCCAGCACTTTACTAGCGGGGGAAGAGACCCAGTACTTC
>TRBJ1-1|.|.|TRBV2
CASRALWAMNTEAFF
TGTGCCAGCAGGGCTTTGTGGGCAATGAACACTGAAGCTTTCTTT
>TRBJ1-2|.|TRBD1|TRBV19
CASSIRRRDRGTVGGYTF
TGTGCCAGTAGTATCAGACGACGGGACAGGGGGACCGTCGGGGGCTACACCTTC
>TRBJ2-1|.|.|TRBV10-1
CASSERLAGVNEQFF
TGCGCCAGCAGTGAGAGGCTTGCAGGGGTCAATGAGCAGTTCTTC
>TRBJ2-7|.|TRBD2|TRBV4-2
CASSHRGVSYEQYF
TGTGCCAGCAGCCATCGGGGGGTCTCATACGAGCAGTACTTC
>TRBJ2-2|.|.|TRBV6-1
CASSPGLLNTGELFF
TGTGCCAGCAGTCCTGGACTTCTGAACACCGGGGAGCTGTTTTTT
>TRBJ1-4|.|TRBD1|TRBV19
CASSTGDRELQREKLFF
TGTGCCAGTAGTACTGGGGACAGGGAGCTGCAACGGGAAAAACTGTTTTTT
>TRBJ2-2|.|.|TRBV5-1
CASSLGQVITGELFF
TGCGCCAGCAGCTTGGGACAGGTCATCACCGGGGAGCTGTTTTTT